This T cell receptor beta chain came from a study of blood T cells in healthy people across ages. Whole-study context: Capture by template switching was about one barcoded beta molecule per two T cells. Study-wide results and limits: When set beside aged donors, long-lived donors presented more naive CD4+ cells and higher diversity.

This CDR3 spans 12 amino acids. CDR1 and CDR2 (germline): MGHDK, SYGVNS. V gave up 7 bases and J gave up 3 bases, with 9 bases separating them. This clonotype came up once. What it binds is unknown. PCR was performed a second time for roughly 7 to 12 cycles using a sample-barcoded 5' primer and a J-beta primer mix. Each of the cDNA molecules was tagged by a template-switch adaptor with 12 random nucleotides. TCRdb reanalysed the 5' RACE reads using MiXCR and keeps one entry per CDR3 protein. The sample has approximately 880,000 distinct CDR3 sequences; around 46% are singletons. This clonotype originated in a man aged 25-45 years in good health. The chain recombines TRBV25-1 with TRBJ2-5; weak D call: TRBD1 (6 bases). The material sequenced was blood. The CDR3 nucleotides are TGTGCCAGCAAACAGGGAAAAGAGACCCAGTACTTC. Its protein is CASKQGKETQYF. Looking up the rest from reference TRBV25-1 and TRBJ2-5 gives the full variable domain: EADIYQTPRYLVIGTGKKITLECSQTMGHDKMYWYQQDPGMELHLIHYSYGVNSTEKGDLSSESTVSRIRTEHFPLTLESARPSHTSQYLCASKQGKETQYFGPGTRLLVL.